The entry that follows covers one TCR beta chain sequence. This record comes from a study of CD4 and CD8 cells across lung adenocarcinoma regions. This CDR3 spans 15 amino acids. CDR1 is LGHNA, CDR2 YNFKEQ, per germline. TCRdb re-analysed the PCR reads in MiXCR, keeping a single row per CDR3 protein. The sample has more than 25,000 distinct CDR3 sequences; around 53% are singletons. Donors had localized lung adenocarcinoma, a non-small cell lung cancer. Sequences were obtained from CD8+ T cells from the center of a lung tumor. This TCR derives from a male donor with lung adenocarcinoma. The CD4 and CD8 labels of this study may be unreliable. The chain is built from TRBV4-2 and TRBJ2-5, with unresolved D. The J call may be faulty, since TRBJ2-7 better matches the DNA end. The CDR3 spells CASSQDASGKREQYF. In DNA form, the CDR3 reads TGTGCCAGCAGCCAAGATGCGTCAGGTAAACGCGAGCAGTACTTC.